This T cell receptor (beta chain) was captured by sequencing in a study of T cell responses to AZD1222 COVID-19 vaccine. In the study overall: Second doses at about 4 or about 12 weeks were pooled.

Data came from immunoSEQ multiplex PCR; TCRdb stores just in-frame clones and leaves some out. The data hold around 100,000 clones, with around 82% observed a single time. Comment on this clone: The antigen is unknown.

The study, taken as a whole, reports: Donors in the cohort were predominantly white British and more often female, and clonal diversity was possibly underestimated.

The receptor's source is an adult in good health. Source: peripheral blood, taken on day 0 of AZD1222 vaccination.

The CDR3 DNA follows: TGTGCCAGCAGCAGACATCTTACTGGGGCCAACGTCCTGACTTTC. As protein: CASSRHLTGANVLTF. The rearrangement joins TRBV7-2 to TRBJ2-6; D call uncertain. The V gene's germline CDR1 is SGHTA and CDR2 FQGNSA. The CDR3 covers 15 residues. The V and J ends lost 5 bases and 2 bases respectively, with 10 bases between them.